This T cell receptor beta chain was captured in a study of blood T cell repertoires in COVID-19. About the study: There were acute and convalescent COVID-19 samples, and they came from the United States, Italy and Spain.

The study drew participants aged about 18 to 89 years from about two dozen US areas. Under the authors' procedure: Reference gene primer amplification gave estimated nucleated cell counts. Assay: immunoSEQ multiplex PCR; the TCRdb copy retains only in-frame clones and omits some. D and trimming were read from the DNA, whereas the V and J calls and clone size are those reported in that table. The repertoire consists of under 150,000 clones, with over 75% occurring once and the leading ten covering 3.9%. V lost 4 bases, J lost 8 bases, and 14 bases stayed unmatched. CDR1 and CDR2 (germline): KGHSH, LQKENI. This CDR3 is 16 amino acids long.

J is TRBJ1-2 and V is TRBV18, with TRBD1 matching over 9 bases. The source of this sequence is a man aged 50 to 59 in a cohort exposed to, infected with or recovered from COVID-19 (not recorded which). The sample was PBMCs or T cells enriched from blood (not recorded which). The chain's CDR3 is CASSLPQGAAAGGYTF. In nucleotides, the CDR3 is TGTGCCAGCTCACTACCACAGGGGGCAGCTGCTGGGGGCTACACCTTC.